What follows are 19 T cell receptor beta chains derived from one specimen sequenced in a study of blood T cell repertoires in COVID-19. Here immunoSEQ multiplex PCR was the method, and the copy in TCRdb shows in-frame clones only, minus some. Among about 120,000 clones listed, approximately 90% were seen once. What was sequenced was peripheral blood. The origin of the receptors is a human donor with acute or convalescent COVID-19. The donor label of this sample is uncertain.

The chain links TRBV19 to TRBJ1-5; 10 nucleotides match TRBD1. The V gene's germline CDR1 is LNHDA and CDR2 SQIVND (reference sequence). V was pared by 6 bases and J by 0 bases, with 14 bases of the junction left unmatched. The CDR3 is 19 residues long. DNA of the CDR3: TGTGCCAGTAGCCAGAGGGGACAGGGGATAGGGTATAGCAATCAGCCCCAGCATTTT. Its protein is CASSQRGQGIGYSNQPQHF.

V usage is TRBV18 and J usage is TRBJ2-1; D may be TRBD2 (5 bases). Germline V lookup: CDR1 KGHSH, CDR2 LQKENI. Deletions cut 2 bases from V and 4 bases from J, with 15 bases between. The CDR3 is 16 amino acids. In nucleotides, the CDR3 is TGTGCCAGCTCACCAAGGACGGGAAGAGAGTACAATGAGCAGTTCTTC. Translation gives CASSPRTGREYNEQFF.

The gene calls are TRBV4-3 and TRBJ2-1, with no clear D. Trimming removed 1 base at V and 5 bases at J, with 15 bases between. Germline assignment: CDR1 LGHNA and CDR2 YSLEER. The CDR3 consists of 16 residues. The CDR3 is CASSQVYLKFHNEQFF. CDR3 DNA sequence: TGCGCCAGCAGCCAAGTTTATCTAAAGTTTCACAATGAGCAGTTCTTC.

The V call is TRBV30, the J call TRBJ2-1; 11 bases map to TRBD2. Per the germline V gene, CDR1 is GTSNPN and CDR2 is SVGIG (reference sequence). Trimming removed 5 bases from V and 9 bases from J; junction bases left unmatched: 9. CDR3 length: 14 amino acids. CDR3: CAWDLSGGASEQFF. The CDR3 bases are TGTGCCTGGGACCTTAGCGGGGGGGCAAGTGAGCAGTTCTTC.

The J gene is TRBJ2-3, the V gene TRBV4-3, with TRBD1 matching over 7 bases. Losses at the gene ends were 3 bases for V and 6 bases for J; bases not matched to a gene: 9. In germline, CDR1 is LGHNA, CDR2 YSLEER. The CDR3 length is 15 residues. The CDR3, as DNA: TGCGCCAGCAGCCAGATAGCGACAGGGCTGGATACGCAGTATTTT. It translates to CASSQIATGLDTQYF.

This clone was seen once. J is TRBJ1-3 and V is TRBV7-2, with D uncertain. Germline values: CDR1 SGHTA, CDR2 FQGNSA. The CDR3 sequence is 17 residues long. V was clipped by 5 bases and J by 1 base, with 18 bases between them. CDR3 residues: CASSLTSPRGSGNTIYF. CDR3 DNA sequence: TGTGCCAGCAGCCTTACCAGCCCCCGGGGTTCTGGAAACACCATATATTTT.

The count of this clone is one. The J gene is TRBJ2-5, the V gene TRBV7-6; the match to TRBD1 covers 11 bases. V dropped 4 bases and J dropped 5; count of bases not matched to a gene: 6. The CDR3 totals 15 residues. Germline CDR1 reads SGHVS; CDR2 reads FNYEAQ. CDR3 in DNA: TGTGCCAGCAGCTCGAGGACAGGGGGCCGGGAGACCCAGTACTTC. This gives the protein CASSSRTGGRETQYF. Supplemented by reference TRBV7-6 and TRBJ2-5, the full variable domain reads GAGVSQSPRYKVTKRGQDVALRCDPISGHVSLYWYRQALGQGPEFLTYFNYEAQQDKSGLPNDRFSAERPEGSISTLTIQRTEQRDSAMYRCASSSRTGGRETQYFGPGTRLLVL.

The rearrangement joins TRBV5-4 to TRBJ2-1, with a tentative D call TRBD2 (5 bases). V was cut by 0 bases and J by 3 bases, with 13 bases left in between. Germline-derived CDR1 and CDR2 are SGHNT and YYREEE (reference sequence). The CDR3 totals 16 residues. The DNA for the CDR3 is TGTGCCAGCAGCTTGGGTTCCGGGGTAAACTACAATGAGCAGTTCTTC. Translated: CASSLGSGVNYNEQFF.

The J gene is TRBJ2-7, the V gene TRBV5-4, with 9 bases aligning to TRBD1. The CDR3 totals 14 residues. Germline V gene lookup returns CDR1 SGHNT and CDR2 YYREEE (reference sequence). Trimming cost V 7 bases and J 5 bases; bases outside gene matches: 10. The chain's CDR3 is CASGQTGGRNEQYF. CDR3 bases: TGTGCCAGCGGACAAACAGGGGGCCGGAACGAGCAGTACTTC.

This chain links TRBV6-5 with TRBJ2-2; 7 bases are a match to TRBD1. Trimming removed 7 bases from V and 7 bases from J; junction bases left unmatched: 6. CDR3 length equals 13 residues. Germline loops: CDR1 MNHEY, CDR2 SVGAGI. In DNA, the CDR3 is TGTGCCAGCAACCCGACAGGGTTCGGGGAGCTGTTTTTT. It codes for CASNPTGFGELFF.

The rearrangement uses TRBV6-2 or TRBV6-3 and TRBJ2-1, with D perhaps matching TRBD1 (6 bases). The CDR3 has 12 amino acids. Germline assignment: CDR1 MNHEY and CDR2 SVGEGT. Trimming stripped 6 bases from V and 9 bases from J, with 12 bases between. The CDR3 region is CASSRTDIEQFF. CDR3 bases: TGTGCCAGCAGCCGGACAGATATTGAGCAGTTCTTC.

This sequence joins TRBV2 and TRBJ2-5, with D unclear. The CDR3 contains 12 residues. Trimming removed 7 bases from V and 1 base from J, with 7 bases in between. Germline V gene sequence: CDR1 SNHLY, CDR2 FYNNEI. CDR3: CASKDSQETQYF. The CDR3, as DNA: TGTGCCAGCAAAGATAGCCAAGAGACCCAGTACTTC.

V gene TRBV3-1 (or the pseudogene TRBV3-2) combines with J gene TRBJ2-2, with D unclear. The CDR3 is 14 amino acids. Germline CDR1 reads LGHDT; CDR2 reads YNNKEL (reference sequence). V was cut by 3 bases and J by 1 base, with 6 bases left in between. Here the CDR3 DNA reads TGTGCCAGCAGCCAGTCACTGAACACCGGGGAGCTGTTTTTT. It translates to CASSQSLNTGELFF.

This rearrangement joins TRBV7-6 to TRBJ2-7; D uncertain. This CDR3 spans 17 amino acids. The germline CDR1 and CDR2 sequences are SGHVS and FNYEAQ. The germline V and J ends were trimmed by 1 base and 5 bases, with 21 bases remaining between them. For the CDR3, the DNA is TGTGCCAGCAGCTTAGAACTCAGGTCAATGATGTATAACGAGCAGTACTTC. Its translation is CASSLELRSMMYNEQYF. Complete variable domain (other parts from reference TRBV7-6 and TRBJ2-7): GAGVSQSPRYKVTKRGQDVALRCDPISGHVSLYWYRQALGQGPEFLTYFNYEAQQDKSGLPNDRFSAERPEGSISTLTIQRTEQRDSAMYRCASSLELRSMMYNEQYFGPGTRLTVT.

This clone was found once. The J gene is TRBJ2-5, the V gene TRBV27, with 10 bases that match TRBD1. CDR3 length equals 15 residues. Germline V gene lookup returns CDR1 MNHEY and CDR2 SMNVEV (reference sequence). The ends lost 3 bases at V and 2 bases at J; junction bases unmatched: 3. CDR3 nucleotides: TGTGCCAGCAGTTTTTCGGGACAGGGGCAAGAGACCCAGTACTTC. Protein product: CASSFSGQGQETQYF.

This chain's CDR3 is CSVEGTGPSYEQYF. CDR3 DNA: TGCAGCGTTGAAGGGACAGGGCCCTCCTACGAGCAGTACTTC. This chain uses TRBV29-1 with TRBJ2-7; 8 bases are a match to TRBD1. CDR1 SQVTM and CDR2 ANQGSEA come from the germline V gene. CDR3 size: 14 residues. The V segment lost 1 base and the J segment 0 bases; nucleotides outside the gene matches: 2.

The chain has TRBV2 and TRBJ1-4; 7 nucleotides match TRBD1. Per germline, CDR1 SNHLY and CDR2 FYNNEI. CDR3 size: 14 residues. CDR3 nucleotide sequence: TGTGCGACCAAGCAGGGGGCAACTAATGAAAAACTGTTTTTT. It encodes CATKQGATNEKLFF. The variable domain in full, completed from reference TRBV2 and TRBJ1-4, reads EPEVTQTPSHQVTQMGQEVILRCVPISNHLYFYWYRQILGQKVEFLVSFYNNEISEKSEIFDDQFSVERPDGSNFTLKIRSTKLEDSAMYFCATKQGATNEKLFFGSGTQLSVL.

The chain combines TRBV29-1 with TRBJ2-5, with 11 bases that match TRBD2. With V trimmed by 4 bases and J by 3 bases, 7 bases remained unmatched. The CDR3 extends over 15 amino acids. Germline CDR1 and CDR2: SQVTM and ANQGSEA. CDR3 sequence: CSVGRLAGREETQYF. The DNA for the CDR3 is TGCAGCGTTGGGAGACTAGCGGGACGAGAAGAGACCCAGTACTTC. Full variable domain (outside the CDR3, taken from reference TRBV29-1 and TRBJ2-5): SAVISQKPSRDICQRGTSLTIQCQVDSQVTMMFWYRQQPGQSLTLIATANQGSEATYESGFVIDKFPISRPNLTFSTLTVSNMSPEDSSIYLCSVGRLAGREETQYFGPGTRLLVL.

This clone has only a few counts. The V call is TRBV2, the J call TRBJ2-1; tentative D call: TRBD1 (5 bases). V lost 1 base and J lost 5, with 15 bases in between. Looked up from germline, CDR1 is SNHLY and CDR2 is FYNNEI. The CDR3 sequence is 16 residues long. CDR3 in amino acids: CASSEGWYRPDNEQFF. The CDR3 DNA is TGTGCCAGCAGTGAAGGTTGGTACAGGCCGGACAATGAGCAGTTCTTC.